One and the same sample provided the 9 T cell receptor beta chains below, sequenced in a study of CD8 T cells in Susac syndrome. RNA amounts of about 0.5 to 1 ug underwent reverse transcription with random hexamers. TCRdb used MiXCR to reprocess the immunoSEQ multiplex PCR reads, holding one entry per CDR3 protein. This table holds roughly 150,000 distinct CDR3 sequences, about 94% found once. Sequencing was done on a sample of CD4+ T cells from PBMCs. These receptors came from a human donor in good health.

The V call is TRBV5-1, the J call TRBJ1-2; 7 bases agree with TRBD1. Germline V lookup: CDR1 SGHRS, CDR2 YFSETQ. CDR3 size: 14 residues. With 0 bases clipped from V and 8 bases from J, the junction kept 7 bases outside the gene matches. In nucleotides, the CDR3 is TGCGCCAGCAGCTTGGACAGGGGAGGGCTCGGCTACACCTTC. The encoded protein is CASSLDRGGLGYTF.

This chain joins TRBV7-9 and TRBJ2-6; 8 bases agree with TRBD1. CDR1 SEHNR and CDR2 FQNEAQ come from the germline V gene (reference sequence). After removal of 6 bases from V and 8 bases from J, the junction contained 6 bases not matched to a gene. CDR3 size: 14 residues. The chain's CDR3 is CASRPDREPNVLTF. The CDR3 DNA reads as TGTGCCAGCAGACCGGACAGGGAACCCAACGTCCTGACTTTC.

The sample holds one count of this clonotype. V is TRBV7-9 and J is TRBJ2-4; D unresolved. The CDR3 has 17 residues. The V gene's germline CDR1 is SEHNR and CDR2 FQNEAQ (reference sequence). Trimming pared 5 bases from V and 2 bases from J, leaving 19 bases between. CDR3 residues: CASSPPLRSVTKNIQYF. The CDR3 nucleotides are TGTGCCAGCAGCCCCCCCTTGAGGAGCGTAACCAAAAACATTCAGTACTTC.

This chain joins TRBV7-3 and TRBJ2-3; D is uncertain. With 1 base removed from V and 4 bases from J, the gap between germline ends came to 6 bases. The CDR3 consists of 13 residues. Germline CDR1 and CDR2: SGHTA and FQGTGA. CDR3 in DNA: TGTGCCAGCAGCTTAAGGGGTTCAGATACGCAGTATTTT. Protein product: CASSLRGSDTQYF.

This chain links TRBV3-1 with TRBJ2-3, with TRBD2 matching 7 bases. V lost 4 bases to trimming and J lost 0 bases; unmatched junction nucleotides: 4. The CDR3 totals 15 residues. The germline gives CDR1 LGHDT, CDR2 YNNKEL (reference sequence). The CDR3 here is CASSLGGESTDTQYF. As DNA, the CDR3 is TGTGCCAGCAGCCTTGGGGGGGAAAGCACAGATACGCAGTATTTT.

This chain uses TRBV6-1 with TRBJ1-6; D not resolved. CDR1 is MNHNS and CDR2 is SASEGT in the germline V gene. CDR3 length equals 13 residues. The V end lost 3 bases, the J end lost 11 bases, and 11 bases lay between the germline ends. CDR3 sequence (DNA): TGTGCCAGCAGTGAGCAGCTTGAGGCACCCCTCCACTTT. Protein sequence: CASSEQLEAPLHF.

This rearrangement joins TRBV3-1 to TRBJ2-7; D not certain. Germline CDR1 LGHDT, CDR2 YNNKEL (reference sequence). The CDR3 runs 12 residues. The ends were cut back, 0 bases at V and 9 bases at J, with 9 bases in the middle. This CDR3 is CASSQEKGPQYF. The DNA of the CDR3 is TGTGCCAGCAGCCAAGAAAAAGGGCCGCAGTACTTC.

This chain connects TRBV10-3 to TRBJ1-5, with D maybe TRBD1 (5 bases). V gave up 8 bases and J gave up 3 bases, with 17 bases separating them. The CDR3 totals 15 residues. Germline CDR1 is ENHRY and CDR2 is SYGVKD. The CDR3 loop reads CAIGQGTSYNQPQHF. CDR3 DNA sequence: TGTGCCATCGGGCAGGGCACTTCATACAATCAGCCCCAGCATTTT.

The V gene is TRBV5-4, the J gene TRBJ2-7; D is perhaps TRBD1 or TRBD2 (5 bases each). V lost 3 bases and J 5 bases, leaving 9 bases between the germline ends. The CDR3 extends over 12 amino acids. Germline lookup yields CDR1 SGHNT and CDR2 YYREEE (reference sequence). The CDR3 nucleotides are TGTGCCAGCAGCTCGGGACCGAACGAGCAGTACTTC. Its protein is CASSSGPNEQYF.